This TCR beta chain is drawn from a study of CD8 T cells in Susac syndrome. After extraction with the RNeasy kit, roughly 0.5 to 1 ug of the RNA was reverse transcribed using random hexamers. Amplification of TCR beta CDR3 was carried out by immunoSEQ multiplex PCR, which covered 54 Vbeta and 13 Jbeta segments. TCRdb analysed the immunoSEQ multiplex PCR reads with MiXCR anew, one entry per CDR3 protein. The data contain about 180,000 distinct CDR3 sequences, under 97% of them singletons. CD8+ and CD4+ T cells from blood underwent TCR beta sequencing, which was carried out in a high-throughput format. The length of the CDR3 is 14 residues. The ends lost 5 bases at V and 2 bases at J; junction bases unmatched: 4. Germline V lookup: CDR1 MNHEY, CDR2 SVGAGI.

What was sequenced was CD4+ T cells from PBMCs. The receptor comes from a human donor with multiple sclerosis. The genes are TRBV6-5 and TRBJ2-7; 9 bases match TRBD2. This chain's CDR3 is CASSPSGGPYEQYF. CDR3 in DNA: TGTGCCAGCAGTCCCAGCGGGGGGCCCTACGAGCAGTACTTC.